Shown below are 19 T cell receptor beta chains from a single sample sequenced in a study of CD8 T cells in ankylosing spondylitis. From the 5' RACE reads, TCRdb called clonotypes with MiXCR, one entry per CDR3 protein. The data hold 250,000 or so distinct CDR3 sequences, with 9.5% to 12% observed a single time. The sample comprised blood, either unsorted or a sorted T cell fraction (not recorded which). These receptors originate from a male donor with ankylosing spondylitis or in good health (not recorded which).

This clonotype has ten or more counts. The junction departs from germline at one end; a sequencing error may be responsible. This chain uses TRBV24-1 with TRBJ1-1; D is possibly TRBD1 (5 bases). CDR1 and CDR2 (germline): KGHDR, SFDVKD. CDR3 length: 13 amino acids. The CDR3, as DNA: TGTGCCACCAGTGACCCAGGGAACCCTGAAGCTTTCTTT. This encodes CATSDPGNPEAFF.

Ten or more counts support this clonotype. The CDR3 region has the DNA TGCGCCAGCAGGGACGGACGGATTACTAATGAAAAACTGTTTTTT. Its translation is CASRDGRITNEKLFF. The V call is TRBV5-1, the J call TRBJ1-4; D gene ambiguous. The V end lost 5 bases, the J end lost 2 bases, and 13 bases lay between the germline ends. Germline CDR1 is SGHRS and CDR2 is YFSETQ. The CDR3 totals 15 residues.

In this sample, this clonotype turned up many times. The genes are TRBV10-3 and TRBJ2-2; tentative D call: TRBD1 (6 bases). Per the germline V gene, CDR1 is ENHRY and CDR2 is SYGVKD. Trimming removed 2 bases from V and 5 bases from J, with 9 bases in between. This CDR3 is built from 14 residues. Written as DNA, the CDR3 is TGTGCCATCAGTGAGAGAGGGGGTACCGGGGAGCTGTTTTTT. Protein sequence: CAISERGGTGELFF.

The CDR3 DNA is TGTGCCAGCAGTGAAGCGGTTCCGAGAAGGAACCACGAGCAGTACTTC. Translation: CASSEAVPRRNHEQYF. The gene calls are TRBV6-1 and TRBJ2-7; no clear D gene. Per germline, CDR1 MNHNS and CDR2 SASEGT. The CDR3 runs to 16 residues. With 0 bases removed from V and 5 bases from J, the gap between germline ends came to 17 bases.

This clonotype occurred many times. V gene TRBV12-3 or TRBV12-4 combines with J gene TRBJ1-6, with D possibly TRBD1 on 6 matching bases. The CDR3 runs 13 residues. Trimming pared 4 bases from V and 9 bases from J, leaving 10 bases between. The DNA for the CDR3 is TGTGCCAGCAGTTATCGGGACATTTCACCCCTCCACTTT. Translation: CASSYRDISPLHF.

This clonotype appeared a few times. The rearrangement uses TRBV4-1 and TRBJ1-2, with D perhaps TRBD1 (5 bases). Trimming took off 4 bases at V and 3 bases at J, with 9 bases between the two ends. CDR3 length equals 13 residues. The V gene's germline CDR1 is MGHRA and CDR2 YSYEKL. CDR3 sequence reads: CASSPGPDYGYTF. The CDR3 DNA follows: TGCGCCAGCAGCCCGGGGCCCGACTATGGCTACACCTTC.

This chain links TRBV6-2 or TRBV6-3 with TRBJ2-1, with 11 bases aligning to TRBD2. V shed 5 bases and J 10 bases; nucleotides not matched to a gene: 1. The CDR3 has 12 residues. Germline V lookup: CDR1 MNHEY, CDR2 SVGEGT. CDR3 bases: TGTGCCAGCAGTGGGACTAGCGGCGAGCAGTTCTTC. It encodes CASSGTSGEQFF.

V and J are TRBV9 and TRBJ2-1, with 10 bases matching TRBD2. The CDR3 sequence is 16 residues long. The V and J ends lost 1 base and 3 bases, in that order; junction bases with no gene match: 4. The V gene's germline CDR1 is SGDLS and CDR2 YYNGEE. CDR3 amino acids: CASSVSTSGIYNEQFF. For the CDR3, the DNA is TGTGCCAGCAGCGTAAGTACTAGCGGGATCTACAATGAGCAGTTCTTC.

The chain couples TRBV20-1 to TRBJ2-7; 9 nucleotides align to TRBD2. The CDR3 loop spans 16 amino acids. With 6 bases clipped from V and 1 base from J, the junction kept 13 bases outside the gene matches. Looked up from germline, CDR1 is DFQATT and CDR2 is SNEGSKA (reference sequence). DNA for the CDR3: TGCAGTGCCACCCTCCGACTAGCGGCTTTGTCCTACGAGCAGTACTTC. Residues: CSATLRLAALSYEQYF.

The CDR3 here is CASSFDRGREQYF. The CDR3 nucleotides read TGTGCCAGCAGCTTCGACAGGGGCCGTGAGCAGTACTTC. The rearrangement joins TRBV13 to TRBJ2-7; TRBD1 matches 8 bases. The CDR3 consists of 13 residues. With 3 bases clipped from V and 7 bases from J, the junction kept 5 bases outside the gene matches. Germline-derived CDR1 and CDR2 are PRHDT and FYEKMQ (reference sequence).

This chain uses TRBV3-1 with TRBJ2-3, with 8 bases matching TRBD1. The CDR3 totals 16 residues. The germline V gene has CDR1 LGHDT and CDR2 YNNKEL (reference sequence). The V segment lost 1 base and the J segment 3 bases; nucleotides outside the gene matches: 6. The CDR3 nucleotides read TGTGCCAGCAGCCAAGCAGGGGGCAGGGGAACAGATACGCAGTATTTT. Protein sequence: CASSQAGGRGTDTQYF.

The chain is built from TRBV5-1 and TRBJ2-1; D is possibly TRBD2 (5 bases). The CDR3 is 17 amino acids. Trimming cost V 2 bases and J 6 bases, with 21 bases left between them. Germline CDR1 and CDR2: SGHRS and YFSETQ. CDR3 nucleotide sequence: TGCGCCAGCAGCTTATCGAGGGTGGCGGGTCGGGCCAATGAGCAGTTCTTC. Protein: CASSLSRVAGRANEQFF.

This clonotype was recorded many times. The chain employs TRBV4-1 and TRBJ2-2; 8 nucleotides agree with TRBD1. This CDR3 is built from 16 residues. V dropped 3 bases and J dropped 0; count of bases not matched to a gene: 3. Germline V gene data show CDR1 as MGHRA and CDR2 as YSYEKL. CDR3 in amino acids: CASSHRQGSNTGELFF. The DNA for the CDR3 is TGCGCCAGCAGCCATCGACAGGGGTCGAACACCGGGGAGCTGTTTTTT.

This clonotype has at least ten counts. The rearrangement uses TRBV29-1 and TRBJ2-1, with D possibly matching TRBD2 (5 bases). The V gene's germline CDR1 is SQVTM and CDR2 ANQGSEA. The CDR3 length is 12 residues. V was pared by 1 base and J by 8 bases, with 9 bases between. CDR3 DNA sequence: TGCAGCGTTGAAGGAGGAGGCGATGAGCAGTTCTTC. As protein: CSVEGGGDEQFF.

Ten or more counts support this clonotype. V usage is TRBV5-1 and J usage is TRBJ2-1, with 10 bases fitting TRBD2. From germline, CDR1 is SGHRS and CDR2 YFSETQ. The CDR3 is 17 residues long. V gave up 1 base and J gave up 6 bases; unmatched junction bases: 10. The DNA for the CDR3 is TGCGCCAGCAGCTTGCCCCGGACTAGCGGAAGCCCCAATGAGCAGTTCTTC. It yields the protein CASSLPRTSGSPNEQFF.

This clonotype was counted at least ten times. This rearrangement joins TRBV5-1 to TRBJ2-2; no clear D. V lost 6 bases, J lost 2 bases, and 2 bases lay in between. The CDR3 is made up of 11 amino acids. Germline V gene sequence: CDR1 SGHRS, CDR2 YFSETQ. The CDR3 reads CASTNTGELFF. The CDR3, as DNA: TGCGCCAGCACCAACACCGGGGAGCTGTTTTTT. Complete variable domain (other parts from reference TRBV5-1 and TRBJ2-2): KAGVTQTPRYLIKTRGQQVTLSCSPISGHRSVSWYQQTPGQGLQFLFEYFSETQRNKGNFPGRFSGRQFSNSRSEMNVSTLELGDSALYLCASTNTGELFFGEGSRLTVL.

There are many counts of this clonotype. V usage is TRBV20-1 and J usage is TRBJ2-1; 11 bases map to TRBD2. Per the germline V gene, CDR1 is DFQATT and CDR2 is SNEGSKA (reference sequence). The CDR3 loop spans 16 amino acids. V lost 2 bases to trimming and J lost 0 bases; unmatched junction nucleotides: 3. The chain's CDR3 is CSARKGLAASYNEQFF. In DNA form, the CDR3 reads TGCAGTGCTAGAAAGGGACTAGCGGCCTCCTACAATGAGCAGTTCTTC.

This sequence joins TRBV14 and TRBJ2-7, with D tentatively TRBD1 (6 bases). The CDR3 extends over 16 amino acids. The germline V gene has CDR1 SGHDN and CDR2 FVKESK. Deletions cut 4 bases from V and 5 bases from J, with 21 bases between. The CDR3 region has the DNA TGTGCCAGCAGCCCTAGAAGGGACACAAACCCCAACGAGCAGTACTTC. This codes for CASSPRRDTNPNEQYF.

In its sample, this clonotype was seen many times. The chain uses TRBV20-1 and TRBJ1-1; D is possibly TRBD1 (6 bases). The CDR3 runs to 14 residues. The germline CDR1 and CDR2 sequences are DFQATT and SNEGSKA (reference sequence). V lost 6 bases and J lost 6, with 20 bases in between. CDR3 DNA: TGCAGTGCCCCTCGGGGACAAATTTGGGCTGAAGCTTTCTTT. Encoded protein: CSAPRGQIWAEAFF.